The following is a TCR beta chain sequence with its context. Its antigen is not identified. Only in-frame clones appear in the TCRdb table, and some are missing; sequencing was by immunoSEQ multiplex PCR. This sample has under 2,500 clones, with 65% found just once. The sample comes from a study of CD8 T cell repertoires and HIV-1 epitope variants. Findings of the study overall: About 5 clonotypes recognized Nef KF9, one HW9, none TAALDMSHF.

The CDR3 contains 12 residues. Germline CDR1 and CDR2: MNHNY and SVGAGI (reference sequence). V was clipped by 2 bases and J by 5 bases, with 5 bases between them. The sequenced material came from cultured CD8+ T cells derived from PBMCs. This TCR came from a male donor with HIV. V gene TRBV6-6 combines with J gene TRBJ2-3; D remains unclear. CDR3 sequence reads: CASSYGVDTQYF. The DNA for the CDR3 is TGTGCCAGCAGTTACGGGGTAGATACGCAGTATTTT.